Each of the 17 T cell receptor beta chains below was sequenced from the same sample in a study of T cell changes during pregnancy in multiple sclerosis. Libraries were prepared by immunoSEQ multiplex PCR; TCRdb keeps only in-frame clonotypes and omits some of them. This sample has about 89,000 clones, with about 90% found just once. The material sequenced was peripheral blood, taken after pregnancy. Receptors were obtained from a female donor in good health, enrolled as a control in a pregnancy study.

The chain has TRBV7-8 and TRBJ2-7; 8 bases map to TRBD1. This CDR3 spans 14 amino acids. J was trimmed by 3 bases and V by 5 bases; bases with no gene match: 6. Germline-derived CDR1 and CDR2 are SGHVS and FQNEAQ. CDR3 nucleotide sequence: TGTGCCAGCAGCCGCGGGACAGGTATCTACGAGCAGTACTTC. As protein: CASSRGTGIYEQYF.

This clone showed up just once. V gene TRBV6-1 combines with J gene TRBJ2-7; a possible D gene is TRBD2 (6 bases). The CDR3 sequence is 15 residues long. Trimming removed 6 bases at V and 5 bases at J, with 20 bases between. Per the germline V gene, CDR1 is MNHNS and CDR2 is SASEGT. The CDR3 bases are TGTGCCAGCAGCCCTGTCAGCGGGTCGGGGCACGAGCAGTACTTC. Translated, it gives CASSPVSGSGHEQYF.

This chain joins TRBV19 and TRBJ1-1; 10 bases align to TRBD1. J was trimmed by 4 bases and V by 1 base; bases with no gene match: 3. The CDR3 covers 15 residues. Germline V gene sequence: CDR1 LNHDA, CDR2 SQIVND (reference sequence). The CDR3 reads CASSIVWTGGTEAFF. The CDR3 coding sequence is TGTGCCAGTAGTATAGTCTGGACAGGGGGCACTGAAGCTTTCTTT.

J is TRBJ2-5 and V is TRBV25-1; 8 nucleotides align to TRBD1. There are 14 residues in the CDR3. J was trimmed by 11 bases and V by 3 bases; bases with no gene match: 11. Germline V lookup: CDR1 MGHDK, CDR2 SYGVNS. The CDR3 DNA is TGTGCCAGCAGTGACCAGGGGGCGCTTAAGGAGCAGTACTTC. Amino acid sequence: CASSDQGALKEQYF.

The chain links TRBV10-3 to TRBJ1-3, with a weak D call TRBD1 (5 bases). CDR3 length: 14 residues. Germline loops: CDR1 ENHRY, CDR2 SYGVKD. V was shortened by 4 bases and J by 0 bases, with 7 bases between the two germline ends. The CDR3 DNA reads as TGTGCCATCAGTGGACAGAGCTCTGGAAACACCATATATTTT. This codes for CAISGQSSGNTIYF.

V usage is TRBV28 and J usage is TRBJ2-7; 8 nucleotides agree with TRBD2. The CDR3 totals 14 residues. Looked up from germline, CDR1 is MDHEN and CDR2 is SYDVKM. Trimming cost V 6 bases and J 6 bases; bases outside gene matches: 10. CDR3 in DNA: TGTGCCAGCAGCCGCCCGGGGGGGACCGGCGAGCAGTACTTC. Protein sequence: CASSRPGGTGEQYF. The full variable domain, its missing parts supplied by reference TRBV28 and TRBJ2-7, is DVKVTQSSRYLVKRTGEKVFLECVQDMDHENMFWYRQDPGLGLRLIYFSYDVKMKEKGDIPEGYSVSREKKERFSLILESASTNQTSMYLCASSRPGGTGEQYFGPGTRLTVT.

The rearrangement links TRBV4-2 to TRBJ2-7, with 7 bases lining up with TRBD1. V shed 0 bases and J 6 bases; nucleotides not matched to a gene: 5. This CDR3 has 14 amino acids. The germline CDR1 and CDR2 sequences are LGHNA and YNFKEQ. The CDR3 nucleotides read TGTGCCAGCAGCCAAGAGACAGGGCCCAGCGAGCAGTACTTC. Amino acids: CASSQETGPSEQYF.

The gene calls are TRBV28 and TRBJ2-7; 11 bases align to TRBD2. The germline gives CDR1 MDHEN, CDR2 SYDVKM. There are 14 residues in the CDR3. With 3 bases clipped from V and 10 bases from J, the junction kept 8 bases outside the gene matches. The CDR3 loop is CASSLGASGGIQYF. The CDR3 coding sequence is TGTGCCAGCAGTTTGGGGGCTAGCGGGGGGATTCAGTACTTC.

This chain uses TRBV5-8 with TRBJ2-7; 9 bases are a match to TRBD2. CDR1 and CDR2 (germline): SGHTS, YDEGEE. This CDR3 is built from 14 residues. With V trimmed by 4 bases and J by 2 bases, 4 bases remained unmatched. The CDR3 here is CASSVSGSTYEQYF. The CDR3 DNA reads as TGTGCCAGCAGCGTTAGCGGGAGCACCTACGAGCAGTACTTC.

The chain joins TRBV6-4 to TRBJ2-1, with 8 bases matching TRBD2. Germline-derived CDR1 and CDR2 are MRHNA and SNTAGT. The length of the CDR3 is 15 residues. The ends lost 3 bases at V and 3 bases at J; junction bases unmatched: 4. DNA of the CDR3: TGTGCCAGCAGTGATGAGGCGGGAGGCTACAATGAGCAGTTCTTC. This codes for CASSDEAGGYNEQFF.

The V gene is TRBV5-6, the J gene TRBJ2-7, with 10 bases aligning to TRBD2. CDR1 and CDR2 (germline): SGHDT, YYEEEE. V dropped 4 bases and J dropped 2; count of bases not matched to a gene: 6. The CDR3 runs 15 residues. Here the CDR3 DNA reads TGTGCCAGCAGCGGTGGACTAGCGGCAACCTACGAGCAGTACTTC. It translates to CASSGGLAATYEQYF.

This clone was picked up a small number of times. The rearrangement joins TRBV10-3 to TRBJ1-4; the D is unclear. The CDR3 runs to 14 residues. The germline V gene encodes CDR1 ENHRY and CDR2 SYGVKD. With 10 bases removed from V and 4 bases from J, the gap between germline ends came to 16 bases. The CDR3 DNA is TGTGCCAGCGCTCCGACAATGCTTAATGAAAAACTGTTTTTT. It encodes CASAPTMLNEKLFF.

V gene TRBV4-1 combines with J gene TRBJ1-2; 9 bases are shared with TRBD1. The CDR3 is 16 residues long. Losses at the gene ends were 3 bases for V and 4 bases for J; bases not matched to a gene: 9. Germline values: CDR1 MGHRA, CDR2 YSYEKL. The DNA for the CDR3 is TGCGCCAGCAGCCACCCGAGGACAGGGGCCTCCTATGGCTACACCTTC. It translates to CASSHPRTGASYGYTF.

This chain connects TRBV7-9 to TRBJ2-2; 7 bases match TRBD2. The CDR3 spans 19 residues. Germline V gene lookup returns CDR1 SEHNR and CDR2 FQNEAQ (reference sequence). The junction had 17 bases not matched to a gene; V was cut back by 6 bases and J by 1 base. CDR3: CASREDRGAGEVNTGELFF. CDR3 bases: TGTGCCAGCAGGGAGGACCGTGGTGCGGGAGAAGTGAACACCGGGGAGCTGTTTTTT.

The genes are TRBV7-9 and TRBJ1-4; 7 bases are shared with TRBD1. CDR1 is SEHNR and CDR2 is FQNEAQ in the germline V gene (reference sequence). V was pared by 7 bases and J by 0 bases, with 17 bases of the junction left unmatched. CDR3 length: 19 residues. The CDR3 sequence is CASTEWGQGGEATNEKLFF. The CDR3 nucleotides are TGTGCCAGCACAGAATGGGGACAAGGGGGCGAGGCAACTAATGAAAAACTGTTTTTT.

The chain employs TRBV10-3 and TRBJ2-5, with TRBD1 matching over 9 bases. The CDR3 is made up of 14 amino acids. The V and J ends lost 5 bases and 4 bases, in that order; junction bases with no gene match: 5. Germline V gene data show CDR1 as ENHRY and CDR2 as SYGVKD. Written as DNA, the CDR3 is TGTGCCATCAGTCCGGGACAGGGATTAGAGACCCAGTACTTC. It specifies CAISPGQGLETQYF.

CDR3 bases: TGTGCCAGCAGTCTCGGCTACGAGCAGTACTTC. Translating gives CASSLGYEQYF. The gene calls are TRBV6-5 and TRBJ2-7; D call uncertain. CDR1 and CDR2 from the germline V gene are MNHEY and SVGAGI. The ends were cut back, 5 bases at V and 3 bases at J, with 5 bases in the middle. This CDR3 is built from 11 residues.